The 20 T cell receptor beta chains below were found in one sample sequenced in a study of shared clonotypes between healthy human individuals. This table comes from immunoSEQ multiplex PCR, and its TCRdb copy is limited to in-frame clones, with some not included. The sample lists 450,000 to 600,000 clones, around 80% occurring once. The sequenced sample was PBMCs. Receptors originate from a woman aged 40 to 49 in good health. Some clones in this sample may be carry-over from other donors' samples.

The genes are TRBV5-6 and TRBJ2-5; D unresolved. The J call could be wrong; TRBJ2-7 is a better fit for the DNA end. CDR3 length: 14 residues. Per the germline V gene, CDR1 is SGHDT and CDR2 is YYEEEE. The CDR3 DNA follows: TGTGCCAGCAGCTTGGAGGACGTAAGCTACGAGCAGTACTTC. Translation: CASSLEDVSYEQYF.

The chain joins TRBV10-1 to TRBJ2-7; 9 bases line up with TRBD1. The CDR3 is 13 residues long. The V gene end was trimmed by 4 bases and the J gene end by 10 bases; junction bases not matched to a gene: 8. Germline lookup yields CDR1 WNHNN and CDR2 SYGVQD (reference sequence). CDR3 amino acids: CASSASGTGKQYF. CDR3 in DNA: TGCGCCAGCAGTGCCTCCGGGACAGGGAAACAGTACTTC.

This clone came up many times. CDR3 amino acids: CASRPRGSRREQYF. The CDR3 DNA reads TGTGCCAGCAGGCCCCGGGGGAGTAGGCGTGAGCAGTACTTC. The chain employs TRBV27 and TRBJ2-7, with a tentative D call TRBD2 (6 bases). V was clipped by 6 bases and J by 7 bases, with 19 bases between them. Germline-derived CDR1 and CDR2 are MNHEY and SMNVEV (reference sequence). This CDR3 contains 14 residues.

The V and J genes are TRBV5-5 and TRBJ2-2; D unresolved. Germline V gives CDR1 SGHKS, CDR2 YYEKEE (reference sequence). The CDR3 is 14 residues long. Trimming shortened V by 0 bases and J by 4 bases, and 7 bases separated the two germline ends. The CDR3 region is CASSLGLLTGELFF. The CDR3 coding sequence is TGTGCCAGCAGCTTGGGACTCCTCACCGGGGAGCTGTTTTTT.

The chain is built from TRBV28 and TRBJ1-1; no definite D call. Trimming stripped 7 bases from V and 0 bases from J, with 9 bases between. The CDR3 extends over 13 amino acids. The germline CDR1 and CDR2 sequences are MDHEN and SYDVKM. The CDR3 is CASMELMNTEAFF. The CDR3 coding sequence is TGTGCCAGCATGGAGCTCATGAACACTGAAGCTTTCTTT.

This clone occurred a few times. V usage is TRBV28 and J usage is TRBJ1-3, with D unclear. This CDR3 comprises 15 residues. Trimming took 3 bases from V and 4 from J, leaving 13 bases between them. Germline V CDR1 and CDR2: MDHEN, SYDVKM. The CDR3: CASSFGVSGGNTIYF. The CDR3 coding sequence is TGTGCCAGCAGTTTCGGGGTCTCAGGAGGAAACACCATATATTTT.

CDR3 coding DNA: TGCGCCAGCAGAATCGACACCTTGGGCACAGATACGCAGTATTTT. Protein product: CASRIDTLGTDTQYF. This chain links TRBV5-1 with TRBJ2-3, with D uncertain. CDR3 size: 15 residues. Germline-derived CDR1 and CDR2 are SGHRS and YFSETQ. Between the trimmed V and J ends, which lost 5 bases and 1 base, there was a span of 14 bases.

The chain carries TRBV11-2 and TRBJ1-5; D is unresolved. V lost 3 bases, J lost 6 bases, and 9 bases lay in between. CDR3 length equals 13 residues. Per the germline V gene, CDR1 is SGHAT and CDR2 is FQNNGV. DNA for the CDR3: TGTGCCAGCAGCTTCGGGGTTAGTCAGCCCCAGCATTTT. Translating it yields CASSFGVSQPQHF. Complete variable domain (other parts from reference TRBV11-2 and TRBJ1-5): EAGVAQSPRYKIIEKRQSVAFWCNPISGHATLYWYQQILGQGPKLLIQFQNNGVVDDSQLPKDRFSAERLKGVDSTLKIQPAKLEDSAVYLCASSFGVSQPQHFGDGTRLSIL.

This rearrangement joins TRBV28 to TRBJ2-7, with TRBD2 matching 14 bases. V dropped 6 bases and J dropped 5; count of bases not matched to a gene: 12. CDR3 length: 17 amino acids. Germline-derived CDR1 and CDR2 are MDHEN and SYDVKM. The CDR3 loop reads CASRAPGGLAGVDEQYF. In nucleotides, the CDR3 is TGTGCCAGCAGGGCGCCCGGGGGACTAGCGGGAGTCGACGAGCAGTACTTC.

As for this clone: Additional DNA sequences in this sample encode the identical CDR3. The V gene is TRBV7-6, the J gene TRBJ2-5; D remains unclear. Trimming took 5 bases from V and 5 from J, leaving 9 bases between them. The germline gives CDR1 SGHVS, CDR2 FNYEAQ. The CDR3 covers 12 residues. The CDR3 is CASSPARETQYF. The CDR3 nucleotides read TGTGCCAGCAGCCCGGCTCGGGAGACCCAGTACTTC.

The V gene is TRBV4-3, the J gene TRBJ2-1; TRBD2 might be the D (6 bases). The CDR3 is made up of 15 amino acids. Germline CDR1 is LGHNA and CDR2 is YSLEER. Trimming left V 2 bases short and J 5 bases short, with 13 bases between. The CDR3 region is CASSQRLGGNNEQFF. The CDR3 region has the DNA TGCGCCAGCAGCCAACGACTAGGCGGGAACAATGAGCAGTTCTTC.

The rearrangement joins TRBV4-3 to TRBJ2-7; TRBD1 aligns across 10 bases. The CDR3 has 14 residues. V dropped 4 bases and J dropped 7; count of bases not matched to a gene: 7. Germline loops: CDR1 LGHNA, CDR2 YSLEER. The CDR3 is CASSPGTGVREQYF. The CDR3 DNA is TGCGCCAGCAGCCCCGGGACAGGGGTAAGGGAGCAGTACTTC.

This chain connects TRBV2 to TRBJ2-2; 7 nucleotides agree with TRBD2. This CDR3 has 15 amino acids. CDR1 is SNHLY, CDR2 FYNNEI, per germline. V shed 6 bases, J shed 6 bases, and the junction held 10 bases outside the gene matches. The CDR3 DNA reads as TGTGCCAGCAGGGGACCTTCTCGGGGGGCCGGGGAGCTGTTTTTT. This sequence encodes CASRGPSRGAGELFF.

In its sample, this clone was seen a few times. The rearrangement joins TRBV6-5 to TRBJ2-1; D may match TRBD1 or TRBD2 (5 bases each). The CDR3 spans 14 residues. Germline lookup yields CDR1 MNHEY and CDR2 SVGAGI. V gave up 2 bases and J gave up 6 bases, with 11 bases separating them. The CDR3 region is CASSYRSGPNEQFF. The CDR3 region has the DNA TGTGCCAGCAGTTACAGGTCGGGGCCCAATGAGCAGTTCTTC.

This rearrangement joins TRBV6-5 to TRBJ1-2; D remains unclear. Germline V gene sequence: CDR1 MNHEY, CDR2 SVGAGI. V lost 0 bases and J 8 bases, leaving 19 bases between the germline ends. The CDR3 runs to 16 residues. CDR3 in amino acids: CASSYSAQLGSSGYTF. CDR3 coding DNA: TGTGCCAGCAGTTACTCGGCTCAATTGGGGTCGTCCGGCTACACCTTC.

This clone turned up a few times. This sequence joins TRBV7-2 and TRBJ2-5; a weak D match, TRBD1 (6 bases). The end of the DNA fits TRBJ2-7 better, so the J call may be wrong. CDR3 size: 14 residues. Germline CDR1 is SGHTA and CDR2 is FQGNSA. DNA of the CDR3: TGTGCCAGCAGCCCACGGGACACAAACTACGAGCAGTACTTC. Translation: CASSPRDTNYEQYF.

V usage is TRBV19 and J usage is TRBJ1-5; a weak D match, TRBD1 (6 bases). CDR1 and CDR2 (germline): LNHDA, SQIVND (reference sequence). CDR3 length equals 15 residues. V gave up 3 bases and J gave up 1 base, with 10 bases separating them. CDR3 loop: CASSMGDRSNQPQHF. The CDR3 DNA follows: TGTGCCAGTAGTATGGGAGACAGGAGCAATCAGCCCCAGCATTTT. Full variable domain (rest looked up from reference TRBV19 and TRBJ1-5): DGGITQSPKYLFRKEGQNVTLSCEQNLNHDAMYWYRQDPGQGLRLIYYSQIVNDFQKGDIAEGYSVSREKKESFPLTVTSAQKNPTAFYLCASSMGDRSNQPQHFGDGTRLSIL.

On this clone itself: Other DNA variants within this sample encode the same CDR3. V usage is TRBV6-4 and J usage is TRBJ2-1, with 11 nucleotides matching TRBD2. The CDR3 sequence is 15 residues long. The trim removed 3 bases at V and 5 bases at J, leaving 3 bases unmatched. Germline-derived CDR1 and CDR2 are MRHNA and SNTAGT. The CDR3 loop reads CASSDGTSGNNEQFF. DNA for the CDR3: TGTGCCAGCAGTGATGGGACTAGCGGAAACAATGAGCAGTTCTTC.

DNA of the CDR3: TGTGCCAGCAGCACAGGACAGAACAATCAGCCCCAGCATTTT. It codes for CASSTGQNNQPQHF. The chain joins TRBV28 to TRBJ1-5; possibly TRBD1 for D (6 bases). The CDR3 consists of 14 residues. From germline, CDR1 is MDHEN and CDR2 SYDVKM. V dropped 6 bases and J dropped 3 bases, with 12 bases sitting between them.

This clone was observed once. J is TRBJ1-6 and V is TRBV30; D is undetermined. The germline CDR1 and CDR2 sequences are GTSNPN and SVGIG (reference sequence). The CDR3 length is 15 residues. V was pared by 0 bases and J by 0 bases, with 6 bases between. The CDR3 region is CAWSVGSSYNSPLHF. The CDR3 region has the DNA TGTGCCTGGAGTGTGGGGAGCTCCTATAATTCACCCCTCCACTTT.